The 15 T cell receptor beta chains below were found in one sample sequenced in a study of OX40 agonist ivuxolimab in advanced cancers. Sequencing used immunoSEQ multiplex PCR; TCRdb keeps in-frame clones, though not all of them. The profile shows about 79,000 clones, approximately 84% of them singletons. Sequences were derived from CD4+ or CD8+ T cells sorted from blood, sampled in a trial of the OX40 agonist ivuxolimab. The receptor source for this set is an adult with an advanced solid tumor such as melanoma, head and neck, liver or kidney cancer.

The chain links TRBV30 to TRBJ2-4; D remains ambiguous. Germline V gives CDR1 GTSNPN, CDR2 SVGIG (reference sequence). The CDR3 has 12 residues. V lost 1 base and J lost 8, with 9 bases in between. The CDR3 loop is CAWSEGFDIQYF. In DNA form, the CDR3 reads TGTGCCTGGAGTGAAGGGTTTGACATTCAGTACTTC.

This chain uses TRBV30 with TRBJ2-2; the D is unclear. Germline V gene lookup returns CDR1 GTSNPN and CDR2 SVGIG (reference sequence). This CDR3 is 13 amino acids long. V was pared by 2 bases and J by 6 bases, with 10 bases between. CDR3 in DNA: TGTGCCTGGAGTTGGCGCCCTTCCGGGGAGCTGTTTTTT. Protein sequence: CAWSWRPSGELFF.

The chain combines TRBV5-1 with TRBJ2-5; 7 bases align to TRBD1. CDR1 is SGHRS, CDR2 YFSETQ, per germline. V shed 2 bases, J shed 5 bases, and the junction held 9 bases outside the gene matches. CDR3 length: 15 amino acids. In DNA, the CDR3 is TGCGCCAGCAGCTTTTCAGGCAGGGGGTCGGAGACCCAGTACTTC. Residues: CASSFSGRGSETQYF. Complete variable domain (other parts from reference TRBV5-1 and TRBJ2-5): KAGVTQTPRYLIKTRGQQVTLSCSPISGHRSVSWYQQTPGQGLQFLFEYFSETQRNKGNFPGRFSGRQFSNSRSEMNVSTLELGDSALYLCASSFSGRGSETQYFGPGTRLLVL.

This clone has only a few counts. The rearrangement joins TRBV6-5 to TRBJ2-1; possible D gene TRBD1, 5 bases. Between the trimmed V and J ends, which lost 2 bases and 10 bases, there was a span of 15 bases. This CDR3 comprises 14 residues. The germline CDR1 and CDR2 sequences are MNHEY and SVGAGI. The CDR3 DNA follows: TGTGCCAGCAGTTACGGCTCAGGGTTTAGGGAGCAGTTCTTC. It translates to CASSYGSGFREQFF.

This clone was seen more than once but under ten times. This chain connects TRBV7-2 to TRBJ2-7; D gene unclear. CDR1 and CDR2 from the germline V gene are SGHTA and FQGNSA. The CDR3 totals 11 residues. V was shortened by 3 bases and J by 7 bases, with 7 bases between the two germline ends. CDR3 sequence (DNA): TGTGCCAGCAGCTTCGATGGGGAGCAGTACTTC. It specifies CASSFDGEQYF.

The chain joins TRBV5-1 to TRBJ2-1; D tentatively fits TRBD1 or TRBD2 (5 bases each). CDR1 is SGHRS and CDR2 is YFSETQ in the germline V gene. The CDR3 is 15 residues long. The V gene lost 5 bases and the J gene lost 5 bases, with 17 bases spanning the gap. This chain's CDR3 is CASRGIQGVNNEQFF. CDR3 coding DNA: TGCGCCAGCAGAGGGATTCAGGGAGTAAACAATGAGCAGTTCTTC.

The chain joins TRBV5-1 to TRBJ1-5; TRBD1 is a possible D gene (6 bases). This CDR3 has 14 amino acids. Germline V gene sequence: CDR1 SGHRS, CDR2 YFSETQ. V was pared by 4 bases and J by 4 bases, with 12 bases between. Here the CDR3 reads CASSTGALNQPQHF. CDR3 nucleotide sequence: TGCGCCAGCAGCACGGGGGCGCTTAATCAGCCCCAGCATTTT. The variable domain in full, with the rest retrieved from reference TRBV5-1 and TRBJ1-5, is KAGVTQTPRYLIKTRGQQVTLSCSPISGHRSVSWYQQTPGQGLQFLFEYFSETQRNKGNFPGRFSGRQFSNSRSEMNVSTLELGDSALYLCASSTGALNQPQHFGDGTRLSIL.

V is TRBV5-1 and J is TRBJ2-7; 8 nucleotides match TRBD1. CDR3 length: 14 residues. The junction had 6 bases not matched to a gene; V was cut back by 4 bases and J by 3 bases. In germline, CDR1 is SGHRS, CDR2 YFSETQ. The CDR3 sequence is CASSMTGANYEQYF. CDR3 coding DNA: TGCGCCAGCAGCATGACAGGGGCCAACTACGAGCAGTACTTC. Based on the CDR3 plus reference TRBV5-1 and TRBJ2-7, the full variable domain is KAGVTQTPRYLIKTRGQQVTLSCSPISGHRSVSWYQQTPGQGLQFLFEYFSETQRNKGNFPGRFSGRQFSNSRSEMNVSTLELGDSALYLCASSMTGANYEQYFGPGTRLTVT.

The chain recombines TRBV4-2 with TRBJ2-3; 10 nucleotides match TRBD2. The J segment lost 0 bases and the V segment lost 4 bases, leaving 4 bases of the junction unmatched. CDR3 length: 16 amino acids. Germline CDR1 and CDR2: LGHNA and YNFKEQ. CDR3 DNA: TGTGCCAGCAGCCCGTTAGCGGGAGGAAGCACAGATACGCAGTATTTT. Encoded protein: CASSPLAGGSTDTQYF.

The rearrangement joins TRBV7-8 to TRBJ1-1, with D tentatively TRBD1 (6 bases). The germline V gene has CDR1 SGHVS and CDR2 FQNEAQ. CDR3 length: 17 amino acids. Trimming removed 0 bases at V and 0 bases at J, with 14 bases between. The CDR3 reads CASSLAMFGGLNTEAFF. The DNA of the CDR3 is TGTGCCAGCAGCTTAGCGATGTTCGGGGGCTTGAACACTGAAGCTTTCTTT.

V and J are TRBV4-2 and TRBJ2-7; 7 bases fit TRBD1. Per germline, CDR1 LGHNA and CDR2 YNFKEQ. The CDR3 runs to 16 residues. V lost 2 bases to trimming and J lost 6 bases; unmatched junction nucleotides: 13. CDR3 sequence: CASSQHDRDSSSEQYF. The CDR3 bases are TGTGCCAGCAGCCAACACGACAGGGATTCCAGTAGCGAGCAGTACTTC.

This clone was observed a few times. CDR3 in DNA: TGTGCCAGCAGCTCGGACTTCAGGGAGCAGTTCTTC. The encoded protein is CASSSDFREQFF. The chain has TRBV5-6 and TRBJ2-1, with D possibly being TRBD2 (5 bases). The germline V gene has CDR1 SGHDT and CDR2 YYEEEE. The V and J ends lost 3 bases and 10 bases respectively, with 11 bases between them. There are 12 residues in the CDR3.

Only one count was recorded for this clone. V usage is TRBV5-1 and J usage is TRBJ1-2, with D perhaps matching TRBD1 (5 bases). Germline V gene sequence: CDR1 SGHRS, CDR2 YFSETQ. Trimming took off 3 bases at V and 3 bases at J, with 21 bases between the two ends. This CDR3 has 17 amino acids. The CDR3 reads CASSYPGEGIGHYGYTF. CDR3 nucleotides: TGCGCCAGCAGCTACCCCGGTGAGGGGATCGGGCACTATGGCTACACCTTC.

The chain couples TRBV7-2 to TRBJ1-1; D is perhaps TRBD1 (5 bases). Germline CDR1 and CDR2: SGHTA and FQGNSA. This CDR3 is 15 amino acids long. V lost 7 bases and J lost 1, with 16 bases in between. In nucleotides, the CDR3 is TGTGCCAGCACCCCGGGCCCGGGGCGGAACACTGAAGCTTTCTTT. Residues: CASTPGPGRNTEAFF. The full variable domain, with the rest looked up from reference TRBV7-2 and TRBJ1-1, is GAGVSQSPSNKVTEKGKDVELRCDPISGHTALYWYRQSLGQGLEFLIYFQGNSAPDKSGLPSDRFSAERTGGSVSTLTIQRTQQEDSAVYLCASTPGPGRNTEAFFGQGTRLTVV.

The V and J genes are TRBV5-1 and TRBJ1-5, with D unresolved. V lost 0 bases, J lost 3 bases, and 7 bases lay in between. The length of the CDR3 is 14 residues. Germline V lookup: CDR1 SGHRS, CDR2 YFSETQ. The CDR3 reads CASSLGGDNQPQHF. The CDR3 nucleotides are TGCGCCAGCAGCTTGGGGGGTGACAATCAGCCCCAGCATTTT. Full variable domain (rest looked up from reference TRBV5-1 and TRBJ1-5): KAGVTQTPRYLIKTRGQQVTLSCSPISGHRSVSWYQQTPGQGLQFLFEYFSETQRNKGNFPGRFSGRQFSNSRSEMNVSTLELGDSALYLCASSLGGDNQPQHFGDGTRLSIL.